What follows is one T cell receptor (beta chain) and its context. Original processing notes: Reference gene primers were amplified, and this amplification served to estimate nucleated cell counts. Data came from immunoSEQ multiplex PCR; TCRdb stores just in-frame clones and leaves some out. Clone size and the V and J calls come from that table; the DNA yielded D and trimming. The sample yields about 190,000 clones, approximately 91% seen once. Germline values: CDR1 SGHDN, CDR2 FVKESK. The V and J ends lost 3 bases and 6 bases respectively, with 14 bases between them. The CDR3 runs to 15 residues. The data are from a study of blood T cell repertoires in COVID-19. The overall study: Samples came from the United States, Italy and Spain, spanning acute and convalescent COVID-19. PBMCs, B-cell-depleted T cells, or T cells provided the cDNA or gDNA that made up the material.

V usage is TRBV14 and J usage is TRBJ2-2, with D possibly TRBD1 on 6 matching bases. This sequence originates from a woman in her thirties or forties who had recovered from COVID-19. Sequenced material: peripheral blood. DNA of the CDR3: TGTGCCAGCAGCCAGACACAGGGATTCGCCGGGGAGCTGTTTTTT. The encoded protein is CASSQTQGFAGELFF.